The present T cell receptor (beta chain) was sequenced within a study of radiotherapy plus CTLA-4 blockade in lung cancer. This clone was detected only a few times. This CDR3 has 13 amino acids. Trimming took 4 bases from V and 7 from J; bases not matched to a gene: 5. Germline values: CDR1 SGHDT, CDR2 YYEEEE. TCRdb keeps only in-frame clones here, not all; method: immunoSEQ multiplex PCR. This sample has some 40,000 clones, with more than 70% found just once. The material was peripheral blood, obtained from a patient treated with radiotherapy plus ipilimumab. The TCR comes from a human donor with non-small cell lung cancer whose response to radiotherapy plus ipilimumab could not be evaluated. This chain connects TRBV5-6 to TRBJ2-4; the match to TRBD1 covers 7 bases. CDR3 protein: CASSRATGNIQYF. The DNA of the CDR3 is TGTGCCAGCAGCCGCGCGACAGGGAACATTCAGTACTTC. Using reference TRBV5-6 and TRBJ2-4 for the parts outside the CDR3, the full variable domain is DAGVTQSPTHLIKTRGQQVTLRCSPKSGHDTVSWYQQALGQGPQFIFQYYEEEERQRGNFPDRFSGHQFPNYSSELNVNALLLGDSALYLCASSRATGNIQYFGAGTRLSVL.